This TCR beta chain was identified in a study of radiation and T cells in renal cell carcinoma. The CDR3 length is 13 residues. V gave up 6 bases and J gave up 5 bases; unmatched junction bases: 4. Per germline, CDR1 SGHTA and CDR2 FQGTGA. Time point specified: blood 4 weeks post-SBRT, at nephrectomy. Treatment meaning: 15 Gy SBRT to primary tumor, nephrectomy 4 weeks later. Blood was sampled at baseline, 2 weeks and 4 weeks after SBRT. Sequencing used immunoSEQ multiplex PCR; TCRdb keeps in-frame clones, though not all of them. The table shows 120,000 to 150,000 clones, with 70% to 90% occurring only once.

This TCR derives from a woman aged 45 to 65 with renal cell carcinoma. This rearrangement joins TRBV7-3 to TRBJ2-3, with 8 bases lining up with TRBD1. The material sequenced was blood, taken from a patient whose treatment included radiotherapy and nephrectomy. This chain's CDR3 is CASRDRVGDTQYF. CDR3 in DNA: TGTGCCAGCAGGGACAGGGTGGGAGATACGCAGTATTTT. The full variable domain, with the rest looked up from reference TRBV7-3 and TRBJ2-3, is GAGVSQTPSNKVTEKGKYVELRCDPISGHTALYWYRQSLGQGPEFLIYFQGTGAADDSGLPNDRFFAVRPEGSVSTLKIQRTERGDSAVYLCASRDRVGDTQYFGPGTRLTVL.